The 9 T cell receptor beta chains in this list originate from one sample, sequenced in a study of blood T cell repertoires in COVID-19. Measured with immunoSEQ multiplex PCR; TCRdb has only the in-frame clones, and not every one. Found here are more than 250,000 clones, approximately 87% of them singletons; the top ten hold under 5.5%. Material for sequencing was PBMCs or T cells enriched from blood (not recorded which). These TCRs come from a woman in her thirties who had recovered from COVID-19.

The chain links TRBV19 to TRBJ1-1; 9 bases map to TRBD1. Germline V gene lookup returns CDR1 LNHDA and CDR2 SQIVND (reference sequence). The ends lost 5 bases at V and 1 base at J; junction bases unmatched: 8. The CDR3 totals 16 residues. CDR3 in DNA: TGTGCCAGTAGTCTAGGGACAGGGCGGGGGAACACTGAAGCTTTCTTT. It specifies CASSLGTGRGNTEAFF.

The chain joins TRBV18 to TRBJ2-7, with 8 bases identical to TRBD2. After removal of 0 bases from V and 2 bases from J, the junction contained 0 bases not matched to a gene. Germline V gene data show CDR1 as KGHSH and CDR2 as LQKENI. The CDR3 covers 14 residues. CDR3 region: CASSPPGLAYEQYF. As DNA, the CDR3 is TGTGCCAGCTCACCACCGGGACTAGCCTACGAGCAGTACTTC.

V is TRBV2 and J is TRBJ1-5; 9 bases fit TRBD1. The CDR3 sequence is 17 residues long. Germline trimming cut 1 base from V and 5 bases from J; bases unmatched to any gene: 9. Germline V gives CDR1 SNHLY, CDR2 FYNNEI. As DNA, the CDR3 is TGTGCCAGCAGTGAAGAGAGGGACAGGGCGGTTTATCAGCCCCAGCATTTT. Protein product: CASSEERDRAVYQPQHF.

The chain recombines TRBV19 with TRBJ1-5, with D uncertain. This CDR3 has 13 residues. The V end was cut by 4 bases, the J end by 8 bases, with 12 bases between. Germline V CDR1 and CDR2: LNHDA, SQIVND (reference sequence). In DNA, the CDR3 is TGTGCCAGTAGTACACAAGAATACAAGCCCCAGCATTTT. Translation gives CASSTQEYKPQHF.

The genes are TRBV3-1 (or the pseudogene TRBV3-2) and TRBJ1-1, with a tentative D call TRBD1 (5 bases). The CDR3 is 19 amino acids. V dropped 5 bases and J dropped 0 bases, with 25 bases sitting between them. Germline CDR1 is LGHDT and CDR2 is YNNKEL (reference sequence). The CDR3 here is CASSLKARAGLLMNTEAFF. The CDR3 DNA reads as TGTGCCAGCAGCTTAAAAGCCAGGGCAGGGCTACTCATGAACACTGAAGCTTTCTTT.

The chain links TRBV7-3 to TRBJ1-2; 7 bases are a match to TRBD1. This CDR3 has 14 amino acids. J lost 7 bases, V lost 2 bases, and 7 bases had no gene match. Germline V gene data show CDR1 as SGHTA and CDR2 as FQGTGA. The CDR3 bases are TGTGCCAGCAGCTTAGGAGACAGGGACGCTGGCTACACCTTC. Encoded protein: CASSLGDRDAGYTF.

CDR3 nucleotides: TGTGCCAGCAGCTACCTCACGAGCTCCTACGAGCAGTACTTC. This codes for CASSYLTSSYEQYF. V gene TRBV7-8 combines with J gene TRBJ2-7, with D unclear. The CDR3 is 14 residues long. Trimming took 4 bases from V and 0 from J, leaving 10 bases between them. Germline CDR1 reads SGHVS; CDR2 reads FQNEAQ.

The genes are TRBV7-2 and TRBJ1-2; the match to TRBD1 covers 7 bases. Germline trimming cut 5 bases from V and 2 bases from J; bases unmatched to any gene: 8. This CDR3 spans 15 amino acids. CDR1 SGHTA and CDR2 FQGNSA come from the germline V gene. CDR3: CASSAYRGVNYGYTF. As DNA, the CDR3 is TGTGCCAGCAGCGCTTACAGGGGAGTGAACTATGGCTACACCTTC.

The chain couples TRBV2 to TRBJ1-1; 10 bases map to TRBD1. The trim removed 8 bases at V and 6 bases at J, leaving 6 bases unmatched. This CDR3 comprises 13 residues. Germline V gene lookup returns CDR1 SNHLY and CDR2 FYNNEI. CDR3 in DNA: TGTGCCAGCGGAGCCGACAGGGGGCCTGAAGCTTTCTTT. Its translation: CASGADRGPEAFF.